A single sample gave rise to the 26 T cell receptor beta chains below, sequenced in a study of T cell responses to AZD1222 COVID-19 vaccine. The protocol was immunoSEQ multiplex PCR, while the TCRdb copy is restricted to in-frame clones and leaves out a portion. The sample shows about 92,000 clones, 86% of them seen only once. The material sequenced was peripheral blood, taken on day 0 of AZD1222 vaccination. These receptors were collected from an adult in good health.

The gene calls are TRBV28 and TRBJ1-2; D gene unclear. The CDR3 length is 16 residues. Trimming cost V 2 bases and J 0 bases, with 13 bases left between them. The germline CDR1 and CDR2 sequences are MDHEN and SYDVKM. The DNA for the CDR3 is TGTGCCAGCAGTTTAGAGGCAGCCTATTCTAACTATGGCTACACCTTC. Protein product: CASSLEAAYSNYGYTF.

The genes are TRBV10-1 and TRBJ1-3; D unclear. Looked up from germline, CDR1 is WNHNN and CDR2 is SYGVQD (reference sequence). V lost 6 bases and J 0 bases, leaving 9 bases between the germline ends. The CDR3 sequence is 14 residues long. The CDR3, as DNA: TGCGCCAGCAGAGAAGGAAACTCTGGAAACACCATATATTTT. Protein product: CASREGNSGNTIYF.

This clone was detected only once. The rearrangement links TRBV5-6 to TRBJ2-1; 13 bases line up with TRBD2. Looked up from germline, CDR1 is SGHDT and CDR2 is YYEEEE. With V trimmed by 2 bases and J by 7 bases, 6 bases remained unmatched. The CDR3 is 16 amino acids. The CDR3 DNA reads as TGTGCCAGCAGCTTTGGTGGGACTAGCGGGAATAATGAGCAGTTCTTC. Encoded protein: CASSFGGTSGNNEQFF.

The chain combines TRBV19 with TRBJ1-4; unclear D gene. The V end was cut by 5 bases, the J end by 8 bases, with 18 bases between. The CDR3 covers 15 residues. The germline gives CDR1 LNHDA, CDR2 SQIVND (reference sequence). The CDR3 nucleotides read TGTGCCAGTAGTCCGAATCGGAGATATGAGGAAAAACTGTTTTTT. It is translated as CASSPNRRYEEKLFF.

The chain has TRBV5-4 and TRBJ2-5, with 11 bases fitting TRBD2. With 4 bases clipped from V and 4 bases from J, the junction kept 0 bases outside the gene matches. Germline CDR1 reads SGHNT; CDR2 reads YYREEE (reference sequence). The CDR3 totals 13 residues. CDR3 in amino acids: CASSGLAGETQYF. For the CDR3, the DNA is TGTGCCAGCAGCGGACTAGCGGGAGAGACCCAGTACTTC.

The chain carries TRBV7-2 and TRBJ2-7, with TRBD2 identical over 14 bases. This CDR3 contains 15 residues. Germline V gene lookup returns CDR1 SGHTA and CDR2 FQGNSA. V lost 4 bases and J lost 7; bases outside the gene matches: 6. CDR3 region: CASSSQGLAGAEQYF. The DNA for the CDR3 is TGTGCCAGCAGCTCCCAGGGACTAGCGGGAGCGGAGCAGTACTTC. The entire variable domain, with the rest obtained from reference TRBV7-2 and TRBJ2-7, is as follows: GAGVSQSPSNKVTEKGKDVELRCDPISGHTALYWYRQSLGQGLEFLIYFQGNSAPDKSGLPSDRFSAERTGGSVSTLTIQRTQQEDSAVYLCASSSQGLAGAEQYFGPGTRLTVT.

In this sample, this clone turned up once. This chain links TRBV11-2 with TRBJ1-1; D is uncertain. Germline V gives CDR1 SGHAT, CDR2 FQNNGV. The CDR3 length is 12 residues. Between the trimmed V and J ends, which lost 3 bases and 3 bases, there was a span of 5 bases. The CDR3 bases are TGTGCCAGCAGCTTCCAGTACACTGAAGCTTTCTTT. It translates to CASSFQYTEAFF.

The genes are TRBV19 and TRBJ1-1; TRBD1 agrees at 7 bases. The length of the CDR3 is 13 residues. The germline gives CDR1 LNHDA, CDR2 SQIVND (reference sequence). The J segment lost 1 base and the V segment lost 6 bases, leaving 2 bases of the junction unmatched. The CDR3 spells CASSGTANTEAFF. In DNA form, the CDR3 reads TGTGCCAGTAGCGGGACAGCGAACACTGAAGCTTTCTTT. The whole variable domain, remainder taken from reference TRBV19 and TRBJ1-1, is DGGITQSPKYLFRKEGQNVTLSCEQNLNHDAMYWYRQDPGQGLRLIYYSQIVNDFQKGDIAEGYSVSREKKESFPLTVTSAQKNPTAFYLCASSGTANTEAFFGQGTRLTVV.

The chain joins TRBV20-1 to TRBJ1-2, with a weak D call TRBD1 (6 bases). V lost 3 bases to trimming and J lost 8 bases, with 16 bases between them. Germline loops: CDR1 DFQATT, CDR2 SNEGSKA (reference sequence). The CDR3 totals 13 residues. CDR3 DNA sequence: TGCAGTGCTAGTGGGTCAGGGGAGGGAGGCTACACCTTC. Amino acids: CSASGSGEGGYTF.

The J gene is TRBJ1-5, the V gene TRBV28; TRBD1 might be the D (5 bases). Germline assignment: CDR1 MDHEN and CDR2 SYDVKM. V was cut by 5 bases and J by 4 bases, with 15 bases left in between. This CDR3 is built from 15 residues. Written as DNA, the CDR3 is TGTGCCAGCAGTCCTCATTCAGGGCAAAATCAGCCCCAGCATTTT. It yields the protein CASSPHSGQNQPQHF.

The chain uses TRBV10-1 and TRBJ2-7; D ambiguous. Germline V gene sequence: CDR1 WNHNN, CDR2 SYGVQD (reference sequence). This CDR3 region has 13 residues. The V gene lost 10 bases and the J gene lost 0 bases, with 13 bases spanning the gap. CDR3 nucleotide sequence: TGCGCCACCGGACGGTCGAGCTCCTACGAGCAGTACTTC. Amino acid sequence: CATGRSSSYEQYF.

The chain joins TRBV5-1 to TRBJ1-1; 7 nucleotides align to TRBD1. This CDR3 contains 14 residues. J lost 1 base, V lost 6 bases, and 6 bases had no gene match. From germline, CDR1 is SGHRS and CDR2 YFSETQ. The CDR3 nucleotides are TGCGCCAGCACCTCCGGGACAGCGAACACTGAAGCTTTCTTT. Its translation: CASTSGTANTEAFF.

This clone came up once. J is TRBJ1-2 and V is TRBV3-1 (or the pseudogene TRBV3-2), with D unresolved. The V gene lost 0 bases and the J gene lost 10 bases, with 6 bases spanning the gap. The germline CDR1 and CDR2 sequences are LGHDT and YNNKEL (reference sequence). This CDR3 contains 11 residues. CDR3 loop: CASSQDTSYTF. The DNA for the CDR3 is TGTGCCAGCAGCCAAGATACCTCCTACACCTTC.

Note on this clone: It is likely a read error, because the conserved phenylalanine at the end of the CDR3 is missing. The DNA is left out, because the CDR3 cannot be placed on it with certainty; the CDR3 is given as TCRdb lists it. CDR3 region: CASSIRDSRR. The chain carries TRBV7-4 and TRBJ1-1; the table's TRBD1 call for D was not verified on the DNA. The CDR3 has 10 residues if both end residues are counted. CDR1 and CDR2 (germline): SGHVT, SQSDAQ.

This chain links TRBV5-1 with TRBJ2-3; D is ambiguous. The germline V gene has CDR1 SGHRS and CDR2 YFSETQ. The CDR3 has 12 amino acids. V was trimmed by 1 base and J by 7 bases, leaving 7 bases between them. The chain's CDR3 is CASSLSRHTQYF. In DNA form, the CDR3 reads TGCGCCAGCAGCTTGAGTAGGCATACGCAGTATTTT.

The J gene is TRBJ2-2, the V gene TRBV24-1; D might be TRBD1 (5 bases). Germline V gives CDR1 KGHDR, CDR2 SFDVKD. Trimming stripped 5 bases from V and 7 bases from J, with 13 bases between. This CDR3 contains 14 residues. CDR3 sequence (DNA): TGTGCCACCAGTGTTCTAGACAGAGGCGGGGAGCTGTTTTTT. This translates into CATSVLDRGGELFF.

The chain couples TRBV6-5 to TRBJ2-3; 10 nucleotides agree with TRBD1. Germline CDR1 MNHEY, CDR2 SVGAGI. There are 14 residues in the CDR3. J gave up 6 bases and V 7 bases, and 7 bases lay outside the gene matches. The CDR3 coding sequence is TGTGCCAGCATCTGGGACAGGGGTAGGGATACGCAGTATTTT. It specifies CASIWDRGRDTQYF.

The chain couples TRBV3-1 (or the pseudogene TRBV3-2) to TRBJ1-1, with no clear D. The germline CDR1 and CDR2 sequences are LGHDT and YNNKEL (reference sequence). V was trimmed by 1 base and J by 3 bases, leaving 3 bases between them. The CDR3 length is 12 residues. Here the CDR3 DNA reads TGTGCCAGCAGCCAAGGTCACACTGAAGCTTTCTTT. Translating it yields CASSQGHTEAFF.

This clone was detected only a few times. This chain joins TRBV9 and TRBJ1-3, with TRBD1 as a possible D gene (5 bases). Germline V gene data show CDR1 as SGDLS and CDR2 as YYNGEE. Trimming took off 0 bases at V and 0 bases at J, with 7 bases between the two ends. CDR3 length equals 15 residues. The CDR3 sequence: CASSVGGLSGNTIYF. CDR3 sequence (DNA): TGTGCCAGCAGCGTAGGGGGCCTCTCTGGAAACACCATATATTTT. Together with reference TRBV9 and TRBJ1-3, the CDR3 gives the full variable domain: DSGVTQTPKHLITATGQRVTLRCSPRSGDLSVYWYQQSLDQGLQFLIQYYNGEERAKGNILERFSAQQFPDLHSELNLSSLELGDSALYFCASSVGGLSGNTIYFGEGSWLTVV.

This clone was seen only a few times. The chain links TRBV5-6 to TRBJ2-3, with 9 bases lining up with TRBD2. The CDR3 runs to 16 residues. J gave up 2 bases and V 1 base, and 5 bases lay outside the gene matches. Germline V gives CDR1 SGHDT, CDR2 YYEEEE. The CDR3 here is CASSLFLAGPTDTQYF. The DNA of the CDR3 is TGTGCCAGCAGCTTGTTTCTAGCGGGGCCCACAGATACGCAGTATTTT.

This clone is a singleton in its sample. The genes are TRBV7-9 and TRBJ1-1; D might be TRBD1 (5 bases). The CDR3 consists of 17 residues. Germline CDR1 reads SEHNR; CDR2 reads FQNEAQ (reference sequence). V gave up 3 bases and J gave up 3 bases, with 20 bases separating them. CDR3 sequence: CASSFPRQTGRDTEAFF. DNA for the CDR3: TGTGCCAGCAGCTTCCCGAGGCAGACGGGGCGGGACACTGAAGCTTTCTTT.

J is TRBJ2-7 and V is TRBV5-6; no reliable D call. V lost 4 bases and J 0 bases, leaving 14 bases between the germline ends. This CDR3 is 15 amino acids long. CDR1 and CDR2 (germline): SGHDT, YYEEEE. CDR3 protein: CASSPSWGSSYEQYF. The CDR3 DNA reads as TGTGCCAGCAGCCCCTCGTGGGGTAGCTCCTACGAGCAGTACTTC.

The chain combines TRBV12-3 or TRBV12-4 with TRBJ1-1; possibly TRBD1 for D (6 bases). The CDR3 length is 13 residues. V shed 4 bases and J shed 10 bases, with 16 bases lying between them. CDR3 loop: CASSSDGQIGAFF. The CDR3 DNA sequence: TGTGCCAGCAGTTCCGATGGACAGATCGGAGCTTTCTTT.

The chain joins TRBV5-1 to TRBJ2-7; 7 bases are a match to TRBD2. The CDR3 totals 15 residues. Trimming removed 0 bases from V and 3 bases from J; junction bases left unmatched: 6. Germline CDR1 reads SGHRS; CDR2 reads YFSETQ. The CDR3, as DNA: TGCGCCAGCAGCTTGGGTCTAGCGGAAATCTACGAGCAGTACTTC. Protein: CASSLGLAEIYEQYF.

A word on this clone: Other DNA sequences from this sample encode an identical CDR3 as well. The V gene is TRBV3-1 (or the pseudogene TRBV3-2), the J gene TRBJ2-3; 7 bases align to TRBD1. The CDR3 totals 14 residues. V shed 2 bases, J shed 3 bases, and the junction held 2 bases outside the gene matches. Germline loops: CDR1 LGHDT, CDR2 YNNKEL (reference sequence). The CDR3: CASSQRQGTDTQYF. As DNA, the CDR3 is TGTGCCAGCAGCCAACGACAGGGTACAGATACGCAGTATTTT.

The chain links TRBV2 to TRBJ2-1, with 10 bases identical to TRBD2. Looked up from germline, CDR1 is SNHLY and CDR2 is FYNNEI. The V segment lost 4 bases and the J segment 0 bases; nucleotides outside the gene matches: 9. The CDR3 contains 18 residues. The CDR3 DNA follows: TGTGCCAGCAGTGGAGGACTAGCGGACCCTAGCTCCTACAATGAGCAGTTCTTC. It encodes CASSGGLADPSSYNEQFF.